Described below is a single T cell receptor beta chain sequence and its context. The CDR3 sequence is 16 residues long. Germline V gene lookup returns CDR1 SGHTA and CDR2 FQGTGA. The ends lost 5 bases at V and 6 bases at J; junction bases unmatched: 9. This record comes from a study of T cells after somatic rescue of genetic block. Produced via immunoSEQ multiplex PCR; TCRdb's table is partial and in-frame only. The sample shows about 15,000 clones, 60% to 75% of them seen only once. Sequenced: peripheral blood mononuclear cells (PBMCs). This receptor was taken from a man between 18 and 29 years old. The J gene is TRBJ2-2, the V gene TRBV7-3, with 10 bases matching TRBD2. CDR3 DNA sequence: TGTGCCAGCAGCCCCCGACTAGCGGGCGGGGCCGGGGAGCTGTTTTTT. Translating it yields CASSPRLAGGAGELFF. Filled out from reference TRBV7-3 and TRBJ2-2, the complete variable domain reads GAGVSQTPSNKVTEKGKYVELRCDPISGHTALYWYRQSLGQGPEFLIYFQGTGAADDSGLPNDRFFAVRPEGSVSTLKIQRTERGDSAVYLCASSPRLAGGAGELFFGEGSRLTVL.